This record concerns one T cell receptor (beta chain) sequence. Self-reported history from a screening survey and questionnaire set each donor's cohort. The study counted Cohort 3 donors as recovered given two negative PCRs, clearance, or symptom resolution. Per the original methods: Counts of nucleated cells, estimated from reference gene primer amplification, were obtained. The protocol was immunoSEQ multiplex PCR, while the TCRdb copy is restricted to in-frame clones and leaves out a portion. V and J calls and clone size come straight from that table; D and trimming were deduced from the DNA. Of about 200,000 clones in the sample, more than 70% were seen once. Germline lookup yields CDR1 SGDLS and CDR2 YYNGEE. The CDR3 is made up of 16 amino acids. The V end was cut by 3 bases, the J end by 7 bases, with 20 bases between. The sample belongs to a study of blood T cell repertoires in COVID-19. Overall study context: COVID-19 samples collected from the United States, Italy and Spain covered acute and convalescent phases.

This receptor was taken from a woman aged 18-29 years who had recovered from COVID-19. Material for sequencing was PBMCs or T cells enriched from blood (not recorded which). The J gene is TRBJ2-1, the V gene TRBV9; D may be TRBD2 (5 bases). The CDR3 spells CASSEGEKLGTNEQFF. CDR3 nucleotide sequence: TGTGCCAGCAGCGAGGGAGAGAAGCTGGGAACGAATGAGCAGTTCTTC.